The next 8 T cell receptor beta chains were all read from a single sample in a study of shared clonotypes between healthy human individuals. Only in-frame clones appear in the TCRdb table, and some are missing; sequencing was by immunoSEQ multiplex PCR. The table records about 1 million clones, around 76% of them present only once. Sequencing used memory CD4+ T cells sorted from blood. This sample's subset: CD45RA-negative fraction. The source of these receptors is a young man in good health.

J is TRBJ1-6 and V is TRBV5-4; no firm D call. CDR1 and CDR2 (germline): SGHNT, YYREEE (reference sequence). The CDR3 runs 15 residues. Trimming took off 0 bases at V and 6 bases at J, with 10 bases between the two ends. The chain's CDR3 is CASSLGAGGNSPLHF. DNA for the CDR3: TGTGCCAGCAGCTTGGGTGCAGGAGGTAATTCACCCCTCCACTTT.

This sequence joins TRBV6-5 and TRBJ1-1; D unresolved. V was pared by 6 bases and J by 0 bases, with 11 bases between. Per germline, CDR1 MNHEY and CDR2 SVGAGI. The CDR3 is made up of 14 amino acids. CDR3 coding DNA: TGTGCCAGCAGGATAAGGTTAATGAACACTGAAGCTTTCTTT. Protein sequence: CASRIRLMNTEAFF.

The chain recombines TRBV6-1 with TRBJ1-4, with D possibly TRBD1 on 5 matching bases. Germline V gives CDR1 MNHNS, CDR2 SASEGT. The length of the CDR3 is 16 residues. V was shortened by 0 bases and J by 5 bases, with 13 bases between the two germline ends. DNA of the CDR3: TGTGCCAGCAGTGAAGCGGGGACCAGACAAAATGAAAAACTGTTTTTT. Protein sequence: CASSEAGTRQNEKLFF.

Turning to this clone: The same CDR3 is also encoded by other DNA sequences in this sample. This chain links TRBV11-2 with TRBJ1-1; no clear D gene. Trimming pared 3 bases from V and 0 bases from J, leaving 5 bases between. Germline loops: CDR1 SGHAT, CDR2 FQNNGV. The CDR3 length is 13 residues. The chain's CDR3 is CASSFGLNTEAFF. CDR3 sequence (DNA): TGTGCCAGCAGCTTTGGATTGAACACTGAAGCTTTCTTT.

The rearrangement uses TRBV10-3 and TRBJ2-7; the match to TRBD1 covers 9 bases. Germline assignment: CDR1 ENHRY and CDR2 SYGVKD. V was pared by 5 bases and J by 6 bases, with 5 bases of the junction left unmatched. The CDR3 is 13 amino acids. The CDR3, as DNA: TGTGCCATCAGTTGGACAGGGGAAGGCGAGCAGTACTTC. This sequence encodes CAISWTGEGEQYF.

This clone showed up just once. A much larger clone is a single base away; this may be a read error. This chain links TRBV11-1 with TRBJ1-1; possible D gene TRBD1, 5 bases. Germline CDR1 SGHAT, CDR2 FQDESV (reference sequence). The CDR3 has 11 residues. V was cut by 5 bases and J by 7 bases, with 8 bases left in between. This CDR3 is CASSLDSEAFF. The CDR3 bases are TGTGCCAGCAGCCTTGACAGTGAAGCTTTCTTT.

The J gene is TRBJ2-5, the V gene TRBV5-1, with 7 bases fitting TRBD2. J was trimmed by 5 bases and V by 0 bases; bases with no gene match: 7. The CDR3 is 15 residues long. Per the germline V gene, CDR1 is SGHRS and CDR2 is YFSETQ. In DNA, the CDR3 is TGCGCCAGCAGCTTGGGGAGCGGGGAAGGGGAGACCCAGTACTTC. Its protein is CASSLGSGEGETQYF.

This rearrangement joins TRBV5-4 to TRBJ1-6; D might be TRBD1 (6 bases). The germline V gene has CDR1 SGHNT and CDR2 YYREEE (reference sequence). The CDR3 is 17 amino acids. V lost 4 bases to trimming and J lost 1 base, with 15 bases between them. The DNA for the CDR3 is TGTGCCAGCAGCCAAGTACAGGGTGGGTCCTATAATTCACCCCTCCACTTT. Translating it yields CASSQVQGGSYNSPLHF.